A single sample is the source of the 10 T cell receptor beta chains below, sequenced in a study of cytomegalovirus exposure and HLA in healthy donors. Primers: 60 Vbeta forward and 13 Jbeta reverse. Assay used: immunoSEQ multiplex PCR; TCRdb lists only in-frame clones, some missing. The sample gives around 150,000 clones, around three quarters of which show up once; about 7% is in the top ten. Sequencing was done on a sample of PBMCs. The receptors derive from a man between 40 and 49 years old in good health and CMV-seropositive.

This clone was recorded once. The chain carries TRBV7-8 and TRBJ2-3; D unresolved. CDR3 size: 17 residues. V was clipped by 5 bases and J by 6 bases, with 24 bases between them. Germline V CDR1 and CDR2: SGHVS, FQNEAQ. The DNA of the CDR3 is TGTGCCAGCAGCCTACCCCTCCCCCCCCCAGAGAGGGATACGCAGTATTTT. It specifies CASSLPLPPPERDTQYF. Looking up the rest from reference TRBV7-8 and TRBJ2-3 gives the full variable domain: GAGVSQSPRYKVAKRGQDVALRCDPISGHVSLFWYQQALGQGPEFLTYFQNEAQLDKSGLPSDRFFAERPEGSVSTLKIQRTQQEDSAVYLCASSLPLPPPERDTQYFGPGTRLTVL.

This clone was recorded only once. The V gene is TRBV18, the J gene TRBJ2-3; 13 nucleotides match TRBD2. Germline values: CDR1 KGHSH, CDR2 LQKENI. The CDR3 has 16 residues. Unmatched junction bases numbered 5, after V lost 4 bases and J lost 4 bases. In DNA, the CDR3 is TGTGCCAGCTCACGACGGACTAGCGGGGGTTCAGATACGCAGTATTTT. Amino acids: CASSRRTSGGSDTQYF.

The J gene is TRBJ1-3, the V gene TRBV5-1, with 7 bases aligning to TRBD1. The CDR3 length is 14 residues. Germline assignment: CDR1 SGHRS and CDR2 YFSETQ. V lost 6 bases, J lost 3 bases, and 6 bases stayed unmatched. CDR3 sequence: CASKTGSLGNTIYF. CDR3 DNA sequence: TGCGCCAGCAAGACAGGGTCGCTTGGAAACACCATATATTTT.

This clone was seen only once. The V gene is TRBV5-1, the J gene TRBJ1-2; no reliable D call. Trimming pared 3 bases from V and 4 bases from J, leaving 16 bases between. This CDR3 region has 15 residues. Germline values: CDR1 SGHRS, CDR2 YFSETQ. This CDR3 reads CASSSGGREPYGYTF. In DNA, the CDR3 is TGCGCCAGCAGCTCGGGCGGACGGGAGCCCTATGGCTACACCTTC.

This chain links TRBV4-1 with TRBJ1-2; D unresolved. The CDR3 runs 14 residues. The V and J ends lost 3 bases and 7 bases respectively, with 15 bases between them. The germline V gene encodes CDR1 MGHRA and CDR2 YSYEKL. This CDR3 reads CASSQPGSQSGYTF. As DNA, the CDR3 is TGCGCCAGCAGCCAGCCGGGGTCTCAGTCTGGCTACACCTTC.

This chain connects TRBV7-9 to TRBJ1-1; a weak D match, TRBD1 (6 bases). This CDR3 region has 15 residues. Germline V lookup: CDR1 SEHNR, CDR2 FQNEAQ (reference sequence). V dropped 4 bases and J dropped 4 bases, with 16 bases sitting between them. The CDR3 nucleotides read TGTGCCAGCAGCTCTCCGGGGGGGCGACGCACTGAAGCTTTCTTT. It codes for CASSSPGGRRTEAFF.

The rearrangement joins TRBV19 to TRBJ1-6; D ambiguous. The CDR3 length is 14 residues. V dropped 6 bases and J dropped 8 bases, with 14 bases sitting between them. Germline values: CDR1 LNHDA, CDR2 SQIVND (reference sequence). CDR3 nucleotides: TGTGCCAGTAGGATGCAGGCCGCCCATTCACCCCTCCACTTT. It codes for CASRMQAAHSPLHF.

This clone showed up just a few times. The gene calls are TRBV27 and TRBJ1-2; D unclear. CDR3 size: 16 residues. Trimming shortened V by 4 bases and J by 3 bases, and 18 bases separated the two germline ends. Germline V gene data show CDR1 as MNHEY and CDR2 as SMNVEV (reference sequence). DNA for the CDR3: TGTGCCAGCAGTTCCATAGAGGAGGGAAAGGACTATGGCTACACCTTC. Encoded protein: CASSSIEEGKDYGYTF.

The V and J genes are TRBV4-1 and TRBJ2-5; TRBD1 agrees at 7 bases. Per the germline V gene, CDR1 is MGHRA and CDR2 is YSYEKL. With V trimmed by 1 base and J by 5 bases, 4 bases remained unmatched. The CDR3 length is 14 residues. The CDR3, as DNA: TGCGCCAGCAGCCAAGTAACAGGGGAGGAGACCCAGTACTTC. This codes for CASSQVTGEETQYF.

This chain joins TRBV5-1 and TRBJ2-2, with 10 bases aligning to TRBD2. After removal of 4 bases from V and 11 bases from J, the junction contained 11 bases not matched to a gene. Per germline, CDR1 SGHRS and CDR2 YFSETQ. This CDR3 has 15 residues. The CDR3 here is CASSGALAGASELFF. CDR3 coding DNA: TGCGCCAGCAGCGGGGCGCTAGCGGGGGCCTCTGAGCTGTTTTTT. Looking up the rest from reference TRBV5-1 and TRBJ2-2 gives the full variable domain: KAGVTQTPRYLIKTRGQQVTLSCSPISGHRSVSWYQQTPGQGLQFLFEYFSETQRNKGNFPGRFSGRQFSNSRSEMNVSTLELGDSALYLCASSGALAGASELFFGEGSRLTVL.